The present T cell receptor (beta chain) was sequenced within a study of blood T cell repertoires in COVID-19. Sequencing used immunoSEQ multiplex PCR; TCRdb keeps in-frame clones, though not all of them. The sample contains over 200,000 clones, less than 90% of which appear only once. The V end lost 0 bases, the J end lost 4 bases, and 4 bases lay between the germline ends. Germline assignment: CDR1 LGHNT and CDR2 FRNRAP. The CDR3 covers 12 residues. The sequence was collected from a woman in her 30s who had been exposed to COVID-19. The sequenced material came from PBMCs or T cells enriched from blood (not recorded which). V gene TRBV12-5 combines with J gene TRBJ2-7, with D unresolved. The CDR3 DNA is TGTGCTAGTGGTTTGGTATCTTACGAGCAGTACTTC. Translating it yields CASGLVSYEQYF.